These T cell receptor beta chains were read from a single sample in a study of shared clonotypes between healthy human individuals. This table comes from immunoSEQ multiplex PCR, and its TCRdb copy is limited to in-frame clones, with some not included. Among about a million clones listed, under 80% were seen once. The source material was memory CD4+ T cells sorted from blood. The receptors come from a man aged 18 to 30 in good health. Each CDR3 is given with its conserved first and last residue. The D gene is left open where the match is weak. Some rows have no size entry. The others give once, few or many, or a class for an expanded clone.

d_call | clone_size | j_call | v_call | cdr3_aa | cdr3_nt
. | . | TRBJ1-2 | TRBV6-6 | CASIPDGNYGYTF | TGTGCCAGCATACCAGACGGTAACTATGGCTACACCTTC
TRBD1 | many | TRBJ1-6 | TRBV5-1 | CASSADRVGNSPLHF | TGCGCCAGCAGCGCTGACAGGGTAGGGAATTCACCCCTCCACTTT
TRBD1 | . | TRBJ2-7 | TRBV6-5 | CASSSLDRGSYEQYF | TGTGCCAGCAGCAGTCTGGACAGGGGGTCGTACGAGCAGTACTTC
TRBD2 | . | TRBJ2-1 | TRBV11-2 | CASSSRTRSGNEQFF | TGTGCCAGCAGCTCCAGGACTAGATCGGGCAATGAGCAGTTCTTC
TRBD2 | . | TRBJ2-5 | TRBV5-4 | CASSNGLAGRETQYF | TGTGCCAGCAGCAACGGACTAGCGGGAAGAGAGACCCAGTACTTC
. | few | TRBJ1-5 | TRBV2 | CASSEVVGTQHF | TGTGCCAGCAGTGAAGTCGTAGGGACCCAGCATTTT
. | . | TRBJ2-5 | TRBV5-1 | CASSLVEGQTQYF | TGCGCCAGCAGCTTGGTAGAGGGTCAGACCCAGTACTTC
. | . | TRBJ1-6 | TRBV27 | CASSLGGARVNSPLHF | TGTGCCAGCAGTTTAGGGGGGGCGCGGGTTAATTCACCCCTCCACTTT
TRBD2 | . | TRBJ2-2 | TRBV30 | CAWSWGRLAGTGELFF | TGTGCCTGGAGTTGGGGGAGACTAGCGGGCACCGGGGAGCTGTTTTTT
. | . | TRBJ2-3 | TRBV18 | CASSPLPPSKGTDTQYF | TGTGCCAGCTCACCGTTGCCTCCGAGTAAGGGGACAGATACGCAGTATTTT
TRBD1 | . | TRBJ2-6 | TRBV11-2 | CASSRTGDGANVLTF | TGTGCCAGCAGCCGGACAGGCGACGGGGCCAACGTCCTGACTTTC
. | . | TRBJ2-3 | TRBV7-6 | CASSLLVGAGITDTQYF | TGTGCCAGCAGCTTGCTGGTGGGGGCGGGAATCACAGATACGCAGTATTTT
TRBD2 | . | TRBJ2-2 | TRBV7-9 | CASSLRLADTGELFF | TGTGCCAGCAGCTTAAGACTAGCGGACACCGGGGAGCTGTTTTTT
. | . | TRBJ1-6 | TRBV2 | CASSEYLPVGNSPLHF | TGTGCCAGCAGTGAATATCTGCCGGTGGGGAATTCACCCCTCCACTTT
. | . | TRBJ1-3 | TRBV28 | CASSAPGGSAGNTIYF | TGTGCCAGCAGTGCCCCCGGAGGGTCCGCTGGAAACACCATATATTTT
TRBD2 | . | TRBJ2-1 | TRBV2 | CASNLAGDSYNEQFF | TGTGCCAGCAACCTAGCGGGGGACTCCTACAATGAGCAGTTCTTC
. | . | TRBJ2-7 | TRBV11-3 | CASSAGFFGEQYF | TGTGCCAGCAGCGCCGGGTTCTTCGGCGAGCAGTACTTC
. | . | TRBJ1-1 | TRBV5-1 | CASSHSGAEAEAFF | TGCGCCAGCAGCCATTCCGGGGCGGAGGCTGAAGCTTTCTTT
. | many | TRBJ2-5 | TRBV5-4 | CASSGGFWETQYF | TGTGCCAGCAGCGGGGGTTTTTGGGAGACCCAGTACTTC
. | . | TRBJ1-5 | TRBV6-1 | CASLEGFQPQHF | TGTGCCAGTTTGGAGGGGTTTCAGCCCCAGCATTTT
TRBD2 | . | TRBJ2-7 | TRBV7-2 | CASSPTSGGAYEQYF | TGTGCCAGCAGCCCCACTAGCGGGGGGGCCTACGAGCAGTACTTC
. | . | TRBJ1-2 | TRBV19 | CASTRDGIYGYTF | TGTGCCAGTACCAGGGACGGGATCTATGGCTACACCTTC
. | . | TRBJ2-3 | TRBV5-4 | CASSPMTGNIVTDTQYF | TGTGCCAGCAGCCCAATGACAGGAAACATCGTAACAGATACGCAGTATTTT
. | . | TRBJ2-3 | TRBV5-5 | CASSFRDGTSTDTQYF | TGTGCCAGCAGCTTCAGGGACGGAACGAGCACAGATACGCAGTATTTT
. | few | TRBJ1-6 | TRBV28 | CASSLSRQVGGSPLHF | TGTGCCAGCAGTTTATCGCGGCAGGTCGGAGGGTCACCCCTCCACTTT
. | . | TRBJ2-5 | TRBV7-3 | CASSPRGGETQYF | TGTGCCAGCAGCCCTCGAGGAGGGGAGACCCAGTACTTC
TRBD2 | . | TRBJ2-1 | TRBV4-3 | CASSQGVLGLAGNEQFF | TGCGCCAGCAGCCAAGGCGTTTTAGGACTAGCGGGCAATGAGCAGTTCTTC
TRBD2 | few | TRBJ2-5 | TRBV6-6 | CASSFLTGGETQYF | TGTGCCAGCAGTTTCCTCACGGGGGGAGAGACCCAGTACTTC
. | . | TRBJ1-4 | TRBV19 | CASRGQNEKLFF | TGTGCCAGTAGGGGTCAGAATGAAAAACTGTTTTTT
TRBD1 | . | TRBJ1-4 | TRBV30 | CAWRGTVREKLFF | TGTGCCTGGAGGGGGACAGTCCGGGAAAAACTGTTTTTT
TRBD2 | . | TRBJ2-7 | TRBV5-1 | CASSLDSGSYEQYF | TGCGCCAGCAGCTTGGATAGCGGGAGTTACGAGCAGTACTTC
. | . | TRBJ1-1 | TRBV19 | CASTLDRPSIVTEAFF | TGTGCCAGTACCCTGGACAGACCTTCAATTGTCACTGAAGCTTTCTTT
TRBD1 | . | TRBJ1-5 | TRBV29-1 | CSVRTGDQPQHF | TGCAGCGTTCGGACAGGGGATCAGCCCCAGCATTTT
. | . | TRBJ2-5 | TRBV10-1 | CASSEGVALKTQYF | TGCGCCAGCAGTGAAGGAGTCGCGTTGAAGACCCAGTACTTC
TRBD2 | . | TRBJ2-1 | TRBV5-1 | CASSLSAGTRNSYNEQFF | TGCGCCAGCAGCTTATCAGCGGGGACCAGGAACTCCTACAATGAGCAGTTCTTC
. | . | TRBJ2-3 | TRBV6-5 | CASRRPGTDTQYF | TGTGCCAGCAGACGGCCCGGCACAGATACGCAGTATTTT
. | . | TRBJ2-1 | TRBV11-2 | CASSLDLVNEQFF | TGTGCCAGCAGCTTAGATCTGGTCAATGAGCAGTTCTTC
. | few | TRBJ2-5 | TRBV2 | CASKSVTQYF | TGTGCCAGCAAGAGTGTGACCCAGTACTTC
. | once | TRBJ2-7 | TRBV6-1 | CASSMGGPTGEQYF | TGTGCCAGCAGCATGGGGGGGCCGACCGGCGAGCAGTACTTC
. | . | TRBJ2-4 | TRBV11-3 | CASSSGGAKNIQYF | TGTGCCAGCAGCTCAGGCGGCGCCAAAAACATTCAGTACTTC
. | . | TRBJ2-3 | TRBV5-8 | CASSSRGLGTQYF | TGTGCCAGCAGCTCCAGGGGTTTAGGTACGCAGTATTTT
TRBD1 | . | TRBJ1-6 | TRBV18 | CASSPDRGRNGSPLHF | TGTGCCAGCTCACCAGACAGGGGGCGGAACGGGTCACCCCTCCACTTT